The source of this T cell receptor (beta chain) is a study of sequential checkpoint blockade in melanoma. The V end lost 1 base, the J end lost 4 bases, and 11 bases lay between the germline ends. The CDR3 consists of 15 residues. Germline assignment: CDR1 MNHNS and CDR2 SASEGT. Treatment here: randomized to nivolumab then ipilimumab (arm A) or the reverse (arm B). A word on this clone: Its antigen is not identified.

The repertoire was sequenced with immunoSEQ multiplex PCR; TCRdb's copy has only in-frame clones and lacks some. The data hold about 2,400 clones, with roughly a quarter observed a single time. Study-wide results and caveats: About 30 times likelier clinical benefit followed increased tumor T-cell fraction and clonality.

The clonotype comes from a human donor with melanoma. The genes are TRBV6-1 and TRBJ1-3; possibly TRBD1 for D (6 bases). The specimen comprised tumor tissue (inferred from file names), sampled from a patient given nivolumab and ipilimumab in sequence. The DNA of the CDR3 is TGTGCCAGCAGTGAAGTGCAGGGGATCGGAAACACCATATATTTT. Encoded protein: CASSEVQGIGNTIYF.